This T cell receptor (beta chain) was recorded in a study of CXCR3-negative and CXCR3-positive naive CD8 T cells. Overall study results and limits: Comparison of naive CXCR3-negative and CXCR3-positive cells revealed similar TRBV-TRBJ usage, while memory cells differed. TRB CDR3 properties indicated TCR strength, while surface CD5 was similar across naive subsets.

For this clonotype: Its antigen remains unidentified.

The CDR3 spans 14 residues. Germline loops: CDR1 MGHRA, CDR2 YSYEKL. The TRB cDNA libraries were prepared by 5' RACE with UMI labels. With the 5' RACE reads reprocessed, TCRdb shows one record per CDR3 protein and no DNA. The table lists about 43,000 distinct CDR3 sequences. This TCR derives from a human donor in good health. Some clones in this sample may be carry-over from other donors' samples. Specimen: memory CD8+ T cells from blood. This chain connects TRBV4-1 to TRBJ2-1; TCRdb's D call of TRBD1 is untestable without DNA. The CDR3 loop is CASSQGMGRDEQFF.